The 3 T cell receptor beta chains listed next were all sequenced from one sample in a study of Tregs in tolerant kidney transplant recipients. Generated by immunoSEQ multiplex PCR, the TCRdb table keeps only in-frame clones and is missing some. This table has about 73,000 clones, under 98% appearing once. The sample in question was CD4+ T cells from blood, obtained before the transplant. Source of these receptors: a human donor who received a combined kidney and bone marrow transplant.

This chain links TRBV19 with TRBJ2-7, with D maybe TRBD2 (5 bases). V lost 3 bases and J 7 bases, leaving 13 bases between the germline ends. Germline CDR1 LNHDA, CDR2 SQIVND (reference sequence). The length of the CDR3 is 13 residues. In DNA, the CDR3 is TGTGCCAGTAGTATGGGCAGCGGTGGAGAGCAGTACTTC. Translation gives CASSMGSGGEQYF. The entire variable domain, with the rest obtained from reference TRBV19 and TRBJ2-7, is as follows: DGGITQSPKYLFRKEGQNVTLSCEQNLNHDAMYWYRQDPGQGLRLIYYSQIVNDFQKGDIAEGYSVSREKKESFPLTVTSAQKNPTAFYLCASSMGSGGEQYFGPGTRLTVT.

The gene calls are TRBV11-2 and TRBJ2-3; no clear D gene. This CDR3 comprises 13 residues. The V end was cut by 5 bases, the J end by 6 bases, with 12 bases between. The V gene's germline CDR1 is SGHAT and CDR2 FQNNGV. The CDR3 loop reads CASSPRLVDTQYF. CDR3 sequence (DNA): TGTGCCAGCAGCCCCCGACTTGTTGATACGCAGTATTTT.

J is TRBJ2-1 and V is TRBV5-1; TRBD2 agrees at 11 bases. Germline values: CDR1 SGHRS, CDR2 YFSETQ. V lost 0 bases and J lost 8; bases outside the gene matches: 10. CDR3 length equals 17 residues. This CDR3 is CASSLAFSGRAGDEQFF. CDR3 in DNA: TGCGCCAGCAGCTTGGCCTTTAGCGGGAGGGCCGGGGATGAGCAGTTCTTC.